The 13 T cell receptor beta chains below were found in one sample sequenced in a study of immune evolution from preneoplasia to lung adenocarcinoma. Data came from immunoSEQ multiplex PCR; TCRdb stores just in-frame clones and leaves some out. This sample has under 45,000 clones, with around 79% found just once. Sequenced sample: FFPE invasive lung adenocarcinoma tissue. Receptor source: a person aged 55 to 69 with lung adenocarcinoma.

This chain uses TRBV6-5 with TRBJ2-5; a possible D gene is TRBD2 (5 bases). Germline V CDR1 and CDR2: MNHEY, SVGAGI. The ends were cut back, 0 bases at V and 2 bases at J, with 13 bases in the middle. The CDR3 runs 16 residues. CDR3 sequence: CASSYSWRARQETQYF. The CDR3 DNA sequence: TGTGCCAGCAGTTACTCTTGGCGGGCCCGACAAGAGACCCAGTACTTC.

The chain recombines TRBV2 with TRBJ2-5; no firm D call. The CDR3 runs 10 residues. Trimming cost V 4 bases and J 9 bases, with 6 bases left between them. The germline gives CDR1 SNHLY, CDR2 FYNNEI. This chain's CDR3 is CASSALAQYF. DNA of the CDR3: TGTGCCAGCAGTGCGTTGGCCCAGTACTTC.

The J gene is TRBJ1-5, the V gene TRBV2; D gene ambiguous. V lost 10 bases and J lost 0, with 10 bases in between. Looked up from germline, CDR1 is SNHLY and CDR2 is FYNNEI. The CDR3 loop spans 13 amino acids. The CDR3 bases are TGTGCCACTTCTCCCGATAGCAATCAGCCCCAGCATTTT. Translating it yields CATSPDSNQPQHF.

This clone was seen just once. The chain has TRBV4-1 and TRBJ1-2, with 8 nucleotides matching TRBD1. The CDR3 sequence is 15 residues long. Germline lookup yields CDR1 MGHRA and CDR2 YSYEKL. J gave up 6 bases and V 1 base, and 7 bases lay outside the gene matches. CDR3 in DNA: TGCGCCAGCAGCCAAGCTAAAGACAGGGGCCATGGCTACACCTTC. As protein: CASSQAKDRGHGYTF.

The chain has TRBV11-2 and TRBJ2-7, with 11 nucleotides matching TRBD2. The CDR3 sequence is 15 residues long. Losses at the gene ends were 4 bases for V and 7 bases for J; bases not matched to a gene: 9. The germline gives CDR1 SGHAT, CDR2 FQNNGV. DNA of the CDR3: TGTGCCAGCAGCTCCTTAGCGGGAGGGCCGACTGAGCAGTACTTC. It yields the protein CASSSLAGGPTEQYF.

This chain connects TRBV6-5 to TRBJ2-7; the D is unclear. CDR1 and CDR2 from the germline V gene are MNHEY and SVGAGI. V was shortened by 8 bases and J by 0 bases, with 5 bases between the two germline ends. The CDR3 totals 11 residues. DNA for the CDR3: TGTGCCAGCGGTCCCTCCTACGAGCAGTACTTC. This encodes CASGPSYEQYF.

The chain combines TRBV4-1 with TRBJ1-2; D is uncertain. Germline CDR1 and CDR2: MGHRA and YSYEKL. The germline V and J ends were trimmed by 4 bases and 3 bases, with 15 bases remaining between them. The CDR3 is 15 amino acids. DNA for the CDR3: TGCGCCAGCAGCCGATTAGCAAGGGAAGACTATGGCTACACCTTC. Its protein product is CASSRLAREDYGYTF.

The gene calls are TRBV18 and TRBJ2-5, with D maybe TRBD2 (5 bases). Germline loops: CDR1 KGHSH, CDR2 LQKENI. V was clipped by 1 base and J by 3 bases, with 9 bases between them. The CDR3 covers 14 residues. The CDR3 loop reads CASSPHPGKETQYF. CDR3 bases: TGTGCCAGCTCACCACATCCGGGAAAAGAGACCCAGTACTTC.

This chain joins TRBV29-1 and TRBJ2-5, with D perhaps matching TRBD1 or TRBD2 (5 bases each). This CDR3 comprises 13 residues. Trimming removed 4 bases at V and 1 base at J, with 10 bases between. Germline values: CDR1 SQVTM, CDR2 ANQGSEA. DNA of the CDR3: TGCAGCGTTGTTGGGGGAATCCAAGAGACCCAGTACTTC. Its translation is CSVVGGIQETQYF.

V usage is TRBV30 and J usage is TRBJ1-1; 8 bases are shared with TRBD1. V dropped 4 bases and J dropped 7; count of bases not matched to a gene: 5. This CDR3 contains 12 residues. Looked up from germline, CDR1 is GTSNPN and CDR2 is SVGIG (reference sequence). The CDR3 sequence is CAWNRGMGEAFF. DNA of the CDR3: TGTGCCTGGAACAGGGGGATGGGTGAAGCTTTCTTT.

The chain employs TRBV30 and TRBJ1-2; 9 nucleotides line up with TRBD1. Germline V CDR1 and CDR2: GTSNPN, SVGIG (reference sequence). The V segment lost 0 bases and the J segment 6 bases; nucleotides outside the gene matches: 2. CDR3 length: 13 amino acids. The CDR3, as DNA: TGTGCCTGGAGTGTCGGGACAGGGAATGGCTACACCTTC. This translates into CAWSVGTGNGYTF. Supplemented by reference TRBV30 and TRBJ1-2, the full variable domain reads SQTIHQWPATLVQPVGSPLSLECTVEGTSNPNLYWYRQAAGRGLQLLFYSVGIGQISSEVPQNLSASRPQDRQFILSSKKLLLSDSGFYLCAWSVGTGNGYTFGSGTRLTVV.

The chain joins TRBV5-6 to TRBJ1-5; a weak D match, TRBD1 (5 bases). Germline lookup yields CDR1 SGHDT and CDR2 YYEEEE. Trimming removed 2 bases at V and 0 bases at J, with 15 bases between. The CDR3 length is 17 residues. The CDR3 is CASSFWGGANSNQPQHF. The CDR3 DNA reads TGTGCCAGCAGCTTCTGGGGCGGGGCAAATAGCAATCAGCCCCAGCATTTT. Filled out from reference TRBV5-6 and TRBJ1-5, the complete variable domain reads DAGVTQSPTHLIKTRGQQVTLRCSPKSGHDTVSWYQQALGQGPQFIFQYYEEEERQRGNFPDRFSGHQFPNYSSELNVNALLLGDSALYLCASSFWGGANSNQPQHFGDGTRLSIL.

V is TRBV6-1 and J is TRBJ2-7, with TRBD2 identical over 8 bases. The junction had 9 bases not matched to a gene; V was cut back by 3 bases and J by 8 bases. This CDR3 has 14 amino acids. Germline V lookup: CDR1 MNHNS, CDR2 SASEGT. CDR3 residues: CASSESPGLDKQYF. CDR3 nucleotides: TGTGCCAGCAGTGAGTCTCCGGGACTAGATAAGCAGTACTTC.